The 16 T cell receptor beta chains below were found in one sample sequenced in a study of Ad26.COV2.S vaccination and SARS-CoV-2 variants. Treatment specified: 15 to 20 received Ad26.COV2.S at low or high dose, single or two shots; about 5 received placebo; per-sample allocation not given. Material that was analyzed had been drawn on day 63 after the first vaccine or placebo injection. The assay was immunoSEQ multiplex PCR, and TCRdb's table has in-frame clones only and misses some. The data contain approximately 420,000 clones, around 85% of them seen just once; the ten biggest clones take up roughly 3.2%. This material consisted of peripheral blood, taken in a trial of Ad26.COV2.S vaccine versus placebo. These receptors were collected from a person between 18 and 65 years old who received the Ad26.COV2.S COVID-19 vaccine or a placebo.

The chain links TRBV9 to TRBJ2-1; TRBD2 matches 13 bases. This CDR3 has 15 residues. With V trimmed by 4 bases and J by 4 bases, 2 bases remained unmatched. The germline CDR1 and CDR2 sequences are SGDLS and YYNGEE. In DNA form, the CDR3 reads TGTGCCAGCAGCAAACTAGCGGGGGGGTACAATGAGCAGTTCTTC. It specifies CASSKLAGGYNEQFF. Using reference TRBV9 and TRBJ2-1 for the parts outside the CDR3, the full variable domain is DSGVTQTPKHLITATGQRVTLRCSPRSGDLSVYWYQQSLDQGLQFLIQYYNGEERAKGNILERFSAQQFPDLHSELNLSSLELGDSALYFCASSKLAGGYNEQFFGPGTRLTVL.

The CDR3 sequence: CASSLLGPSSSYEQYF. The CDR3, as DNA: TGTGCCAGCAGCTTACTAGGCCCCTCAAGCTCCTACGAGCAGTACTTC. The chain combines TRBV11-2 with TRBJ2-7; no definite D call. V was clipped by 2 bases and J by 0 bases, with 14 bases between them. The CDR3 has 16 residues. The V gene's germline CDR1 is SGHAT and CDR2 FQNNGV.

This rearrangement joins TRBV3-1 (or the pseudogene TRBV3-2) to TRBJ2-1, with 10 bases that match TRBD1. The germline gives CDR1 LGHDT, CDR2 YNNKEL (reference sequence). The V and J ends lost 5 bases and 6 bases, in that order; junction bases with no gene match: 7. The CDR3 covers 15 residues. The chain's CDR3 is CASSAGQGRFNEQFF. In DNA, the CDR3 is TGTGCCAGCAGCGCGGGACAGGGGCGATTCAATGAGCAGTTCTTC.

The V call is TRBV6-1, the J call TRBJ2-7; D unresolved. The CDR3 loop spans 12 amino acids. Germline V CDR1 and CDR2: MNHNS, SASEGT. V lost 1 base and J 3 bases, leaving 4 bases between the germline ends. The CDR3 bases are TGTGCCAGCAGTGAAGGGTACTACGAGCAGTACTTC. It yields the protein CASSEGYYEQYF.

The rearrangement uses TRBV27 and TRBJ1-2, with D hard to call. Germline loops: CDR1 MNHEY, CDR2 SMNVEV (reference sequence). With 4 bases removed from V and 4 bases from J, the gap between germline ends came to 16 bases. The CDR3 sequence is 15 residues long. CDR3 sequence reads: CASSWSGKLLYGYTF. CDR3 nucleotide sequence: TGTGCCAGCAGTTGGTCGGGAAAACTGCTCTATGGCTACACCTTC.

The V gene is TRBV7-2, the J gene TRBJ2-7; D may be TRBD2 (5 bases). The CDR3 has 14 residues. V lost 4 bases and J lost 3, with 13 bases in between. Germline V gene lookup returns CDR1 SGHTA and CDR2 FQGNSA. CDR3 sequence reads: CASSSFGEIYEQYF. The DNA of the CDR3 is TGTGCCAGCAGCTCCTTCGGGGAAATCTACGAGCAGTACTTC.

The chain carries TRBV10-1 and TRBJ2-7; 8 bases align to TRBD2. Germline V gene sequence: CDR1 WNHNN, CDR2 SYGVQD (reference sequence). Trimming took 3 bases from V and 3 from J; bases not matched to a gene: 1. The CDR3 runs to 13 residues. DNA for the CDR3: TGCGCCAGCAGTGAAACTAGCGGCTACGAGCAGTACTTC. Translating it yields CASSETSGYEQYF.

There are a few counts of this clone. The rearrangement links TRBV9 to TRBJ1-6, with TRBD1 identical over 9 bases. The CDR3 consists of 15 residues. Germline V CDR1 and CDR2: SGDLS, YYNGEE. The J segment lost 9 bases and the V segment lost 1 base, leaving 5 bases of the junction unmatched. The CDR3 coding sequence is TGTGCCAGCAGCGTAACGGACAGGGGACCTTCACCCCTCCACTTT. Protein product: CASSVTDRGPSPLHF.

The V gene is TRBV6-2 or TRBV6-3, the J gene TRBJ2-7; TRBD1 is a possible D gene (6 bases). The germline V gene encodes CDR1 MNHEY and CDR2 SVGEGT. CDR3 size: 14 residues. Trimming cost V 5 bases and J 0 bases, with 11 bases left between them. CDR3 amino acids: CASSTYRDSYEQYF. The CDR3 nucleotides are TGTGCCAGCAGTACGTACAGGGACTCCTACGAGCAGTACTTC.

This clone was counted only a few times. The chain joins TRBV7-9 to TRBJ1-2, with a tentative D call TRBD1 (5 bases). CDR3 length: 12 residues. Trimming removed 5 bases from V and 10 bases from J, with 14 bases in between. CDR1 and CDR2 from the germline V gene are SEHNR and FQNEAQ (reference sequence). The DNA of the CDR3 is TGTGCCAGCAGCGCCCCCGACAGAACCTACACCTTC. This translates into CASSAPDRTYTF.

V and J are TRBV5-1 and TRBJ2-3; D is undetermined. The CDR3 has 15 residues. The V gene's germline CDR1 is SGHRS and CDR2 YFSETQ. Trimming removed 4 bases at V and 1 base at J, with 13 bases between. The CDR3 spells CASSPYLGGTDTQYF. The CDR3 region has the DNA TGCGCCAGCAGCCCCTACCTCGGAGGCACAGATACGCAGTATTTT.

The chain is built from TRBV13 and TRBJ1-1; a possible D gene is TRBD1 (5 bases). Trimming cost V 6 bases and J 0 bases, with 11 bases left between them. This CDR3 is built from 14 residues. CDR1 PRHDT and CDR2 FYEKMQ come from the germline V gene (reference sequence). The CDR3 region has the DNA TGTGCCAGCAGTTTACAGGAAATGAACACTGAAGCTTTCTTT. Its translation: CASSLQEMNTEAFF.

This rearrangement joins TRBV3-1 (or the pseudogene TRBV3-2) to TRBJ2-7, with TRBD2 matching over 8 bases. The CDR3 length is 16 residues. Germline V gene lookup returns CDR1 LGHDT and CDR2 YNNKEL (reference sequence). V was pared by 4 bases and J by 9 bases, with 17 bases of the junction left unmatched. The CDR3 region has the DNA TGTGCCAGCAGCCCATTTAGCGGGACACCCCGGACTCTGCAGTACTTC. It codes for CASSPFSGTPRTLQYF.

This chain connects TRBV30 to TRBJ1-5, with no clear D. Looked up from germline, CDR1 is GTSNPN and CDR2 is SVGIG (reference sequence). This CDR3 is built from 15 residues. The V end lost 2 bases, the J end lost 6 bases, and 17 bases lay between the germline ends. CDR3 amino acids: CAWSPRGGNPQPQHF. DNA for the CDR3: TGTGCCTGGAGTCCCCGCGGAGGGAACCCTCAGCCCCAGCATTTT.

The chain employs TRBV28 and TRBJ2-1, with 8 bases that match TRBD2. With V trimmed by 10 bases and J by 6 bases, 11 bases remained unmatched. Germline V gives CDR1 MDHEN, CDR2 SYDVKM. CDR3 length: 14 amino acids. The CDR3 DNA reads as TGTGCCACCCAGACGGGGGGGCGAAGCAATGAGCAGTTCTTC. Translated: CATQTGGRSNEQFF.

V usage is TRBV27 and J usage is TRBJ1-6; D call uncertain. Germline CDR1 and CDR2: MNHEY and SMNVEV (reference sequence). V lost 5 bases to trimming and J lost 13 bases, with 12 bases between them. The CDR3 spans 12 residues. This chain's CDR3 is CASSPSLGPLHF. Written as DNA, the CDR3 is TGTGCCAGCAGTCCATCCCTCGGTCCCCTCCACTTT.